This T cell receptor beta chain was captured in a study of T cells in Graves' hyperthyroidism and ophthalmopathy. Study-wide context: Once the initial diagnosis was made, peripheral blood was obtained before any treatment.

This clonotype was detected ten times or more. The source material, RNA transcripts, was used to amplify TCR beta CDR3 regions. Initially, a first-round RT-PCR of the TCR CDR3 employed the HTBI primer set. TCRdb ran MiXCR on the multiplex PCR reads and lists one entry per CDR3 protein. The top ten clones hold 49% of a sample with approximately 490,000 distinct CDR3 sequences, 20% to 25% of them seen once. The V gene end was trimmed by 7 bases and the J gene end by 4 bases; junction bases not matched to a gene: 5. The length of the CDR3 is 15 residues. Germline-derived CDR1 and CDR2 are SNHLY and FYNNEI. Ophthalmopathy cases met thresholds of Clinical Activity Score at least 3, NOSPECS grade at least 4 and duration under 3 months. Clinical symptoms, serum thyroxine and TRAb, thyroid ultrasound and orbital computed tomography together formed the diagnostic basis.

The specimen sequenced was blood. The V and J genes are TRBV2 and TRBJ2-5; 14 bases map to TRBD2. This receptor was taken from a woman in her sixties or seventies with Graves' ophthalmopathy. The CDR3 spells CASNPTSGRVETQYF. In nucleotides, the CDR3 is TGTGCCAGCAATCCGACTAGCGGGAGGGTAGAGACCCAGTACTTC.